This T cell receptor (beta chain) stems from a study of T cell changes during pregnancy in multiple sclerosis. The germline CDR1 and CDR2 sequences are LNHNV and YYDKDF (reference sequence). Trimming at V came to 5 bases and at J to 1 base, leaving 6 bases not matched to a gene. This CDR3 is 15 amino acids long. The method was immunoSEQ multiplex PCR; TCRdb's version includes in-frame clones alone and lacks a portion of them. The top ten hold about 0.45% of the sample, which has tens of thousands of clones, 80% to 95% seen once. This sequence joins TRBV15 and TRBJ2-5; the match to TRBD2 covers 8 bases. The origin of this receptor is a female donor with multiple sclerosis, enrolled in a pregnancy study. The material sequenced was CD4+ T cells from peripheral blood mononuclear cells, taken before pregnancy. The DNA for the CDR3 is TGTGCCACCAGCGGAGCTAGCGGGCGCCAAGAGACCCAGTACTTC. Encoded protein: CATSGASGRQETQYF.